Below are 19 T cell receptor beta chains sequenced from a single sample in a study of persistence of HIV-infected CD4 T cells (dated by TCRdb to about 2020). Their target antigens are unknown. The treatment or condition label corresponds to: suppressive antiretroviral therapy. Cells were stimulated with anti-CD3/anti-CD28 magnetic beads as a nonspecific positive control representing the CD4+ T cell repertoire. Responding CD4+ T cells were sorted on the basis of upregulation of both CD40 ligand and CD69. The immunoSEQ hsTCRB assay version 4 in survey mode was used to sequence TCRbeta repertoires from genomic DNA. TCRdb took over this immuneACCESS table, retaining in-frame rearrangements with V and J assigned. Such tables are incomplete; in checked studies, under half of the missing clones stem from an unresolved V gene, and the remainder is unexplained. For this sample the table gives some 49,000 clones, of which 70% to 90% were detected only once. About 3.5% of the sample is in the top ten clones.

The input for sequencing was CD4+ T cells sorted from PBMCs after roughly 17-hour stimulation, taken from a patient who received antiretroviral therapy. The intended sense of this specimen's cell subset or site label: CD40L+CD69+ CD4 T cells responding to anti-CD3/anti-CD28 beads, representing the overall repertoire. Receptors were obtained from an adult woman with HIV who was CMV-seropositive.

This clone was counted a single time. This chain's CDR3 is CASSGDSGANVLTF. The CDR3 bases are TGCGCCAGCAGTGGGGACTCTGGGGCCAACGTCCTGACTTTC. The chain is built from TRBV10-1 and TRBJ2-6; D gene ambiguous. V lost 4 bases to trimming and J lost 0 bases, with 4 bases between them. This CDR3 is 14 amino acids long. Germline CDR1 is WNHNN and CDR2 is SYGVQD (reference sequence).

J is TRBJ1-2 and V is TRBV28, with TRBD1 matching 7 bases. V trimming: 7 bases; J trimming: 4 bases; junction bases outside the gene matches: 9. CDR1 is MDHEN, CDR2 SYDVKM, per germline. The CDR3 extends over 14 amino acids. CDR3 in DNA: TGTGCCAGCACCAAACCCGGGACAGTCTATGGCTACACCTTC. This translates into CASTKPGTVYGYTF.

This chain connects TRBV5-4 to TRBJ2-7; D tentatively fits TRBD1 or TRBD2 (5 bases each). CDR1 and CDR2 from the germline V gene are SGHNT and YYREEE (reference sequence). V shed 2 bases and J shed 2 bases, with 11 bases lying between them. The CDR3 covers 14 residues. CDR3 nucleotides: TGTGCCAGCAGCTTAGCAGAGGGGCCCTACGAGCAGTACTTC. As protein: CASSLAEGPYEQYF.

The chain couples TRBV25-1 to TRBJ2-6, with D perhaps matching TRBD1 (6 bases). Per the germline V gene, CDR1 is MGHDK and CDR2 is SYGVNS. Trimming removed 2 bases from V and 0 bases from J, with 8 bases in between. The CDR3 spans 16 residues. CDR3 coding DNA: TGTGCCAGCAGTGAAGGGGGCTCCTCTGGGGCCAACGTCCTGACTTTC. Translation gives CASSEGGSSGANVLTF.

The CDR3 is CASSLGQPNQPQHF. CDR3 DNA sequence: TGTGCCAGCTCACTCGGACAGCCCAATCAGCCCCAGCATTTT. The chain recombines TRBV18 with TRBJ1-5, with TRBD1 as a possible D gene (6 bases). Germline V CDR1 and CDR2: KGHSH, LQKENI. V gave up 4 bases and J gave up 3 bases, with 10 bases separating them. CDR3 size: 14 residues.

This rearrangement joins TRBV6-4 to TRBJ2-7, with 7 bases matching TRBD1. V trimming: 4 bases; J trimming: 3 bases; junction bases outside the gene matches: 9. The CDR3 length is 15 residues. CDR1 is MRHNA and CDR2 is SNTAGT in the germline V gene. The CDR3 nucleotides read TGTGCCAGCAGTGCGAGGGGGCAGAGGGACTACGAGCAGTACTTC. It codes for CASSARGQRDYEQYF.

V is TRBV5-1 and J is TRBJ2-7; 7 bases agree with TRBD2. V trimming: 4 bases; J trimming: 2 bases; junction bases outside the gene matches: 3. CDR1 and CDR2 from the germline V gene are SGHRS and YFSETQ. The CDR3 sequence is 13 residues long. CDR3 bases: TGCGCCAGCAGCCCGGCGGGAGCCTACGAGCAGTACTTC. Protein: CASSPAGAYEQYF.

The chain recombines TRBV11-3 with TRBJ2-7; 11 bases align to TRBD2. CDR1 is SGHNT, CDR2 YENEEA, per germline. The CDR3 spans 14 residues. V dropped 6 bases and J dropped 4; count of bases not matched to a gene: 5. CDR3 loop: CASSRLAGRYEQYF. CDR3 coding DNA: TGTGCCAGCAGTCGACTAGCGGGGAGATACGAGCAGTACTTC.

Comments on this clone: The junction departs from the called germline gene at one end, perhaps through a read error. Other nucleotide sequences from this sample produce the same CDR3. The chain combines TRBV4-2 with TRBJ2-3; 14 bases agree with TRBD2. CDR3 length: 17 amino acids. Germline CDR1 and CDR2: LGHNA and YNFKEQ. CDR3 loop: CASSQEVTSGGGDTQYF. The CDR3 DNA sequence: TGTGCCAGCAGCCAAGAGGTGACTAGCGGGGGGGGAGATACGCAGTACTTT.

CDR3 sequence reads: CSAQGQKKLFF. The CDR3 DNA sequence: TGCAGTGCCCAGGGACAGAAAAAACTGTTTTTT. The V gene is TRBV20-1, the J gene TRBJ1-4; TRBD1 matches 7 bases. V was pared by 6 bases and J by 9 bases, with 4 bases of the junction left unmatched. The CDR3 has 11 amino acids. CDR1 and CDR2 (germline): DFQATT, SNEGSKA (reference sequence).

J is TRBJ2-6 and V is TRBV5-6; no clear D gene. Trimming shortened V by 1 base and J by 0 bases, and 5 bases separated the two germline ends. The germline V gene has CDR1 SGHDT and CDR2 YYEEEE. This CDR3 contains 15 residues. CDR3 amino acids: CASSLFVSGANVLTF. The CDR3 bases are TGTGCCAGCAGCTTGTTCGTCTCTGGGGCCAACGTCCTGACTTTC.

This rearrangement joins TRBV7-2 to TRBJ1-1; TRBD1 is a possible D gene (5 bases). The CDR3 runs to 15 residues. V lost 7 bases and J lost 1, with 16 bases in between. Germline loops: CDR1 SGHTA, CDR2 FQGNSA. The CDR3: CASTRGGKRNTEAFF. CDR3 DNA sequence: TGTGCCAGCACCCGGGGGGGGAAGAGGAACACTGAAGCTTTCTTT.

The chain links TRBV11-3 to TRBJ2-3, with D possibly TRBD2 on 6 matching bases. This CDR3 region has 15 residues. Germline CDR1 reads SGHNT; CDR2 reads YENEEA. The germline V and J ends were trimmed by 4 bases and 6 bases, with 17 bases remaining between them. This CDR3 reads CASSWRDSQIDTQYF. The CDR3 region has the DNA TGTGCCAGCAGCTGGCGGGACTCTCAAATCGATACGCAGTATTTT.

This chain uses TRBV5-1 with TRBJ1-1; D might be TRBD1 (6 bases). This CDR3 contains 14 residues. Trimming took 7 bases from V and 5 from J, leaving 18 bases between them. Germline CDR1 reads SGHRS; CDR2 reads YFSETQ. The CDR3 bases are TGCGCCAGCGGAAAAGGGGGGGGGCGAACTGAAGCTTTCTTT. This encodes CASGKGGGRTEAFF.

V gene TRBV27 combines with J gene TRBJ2-1, with TRBD2 identical over 9 bases. CDR3 length: 16 amino acids. The germline V gene encodes CDR1 MNHEY and CDR2 SMNVEV (reference sequence). The junction had 12 bases not matched to a gene; V was cut back by 6 bases and J by 6 bases. The CDR3, as DNA: TGTGCCAGCAGCCTTGTGGGACTAGCTCTAGGCAATGAGCAGTTCTTC. Translation: CASSLVGLALGNEQFF.

The chain carries TRBV19 and TRBJ1-5; 11 bases agree with TRBD1. This CDR3 contains 16 residues. V shed 5 bases, J shed 3 bases, and the junction held 6 bases outside the gene matches. The germline CDR1 and CDR2 sequences are LNHDA and SQIVND (reference sequence). The CDR3 is CASSHLGQGVNQPQHF. DNA for the CDR3: TGTGCCAGTAGTCATTTGGGACAGGGGGTCAATCAGCCCCAGCATTTT.

The genes are TRBV3-1 (or the pseudogene TRBV3-2) and TRBJ1-3, with D maybe TRBD1 (6 bases). V lost 4 bases to trimming and J lost 0 bases, with 13 bases between them. The CDR3 loop spans 16 amino acids. CDR1 is LGHDT and CDR2 is YNNKEL in the germline V gene (reference sequence). The CDR3 is CASSPTGILSGNTIYF. As DNA, the CDR3 is TGTGCCAGCAGCCCAACAGGGATTCTCTCTGGAAACACCATATATTTT.

This clone was counted between two and nine times. The chain couples TRBV4-1 to TRBJ1-5, with D possibly matching TRBD1 (6 bases). The CDR3 is 16 amino acids. The V end lost 2 bases, the J end lost 8 bases, and 19 bases lay between the germline ends. The germline CDR1 and CDR2 sequences are MGHRA and YSYEKL. CDR3 residues: CASSQSPLRGREPQHF. The CDR3 bases are TGCGCCAGCAGCCAAAGCCCCTTGAGGGGGAGGGAGCCCCAGCATTTT.

The chain couples TRBV20-1 to TRBJ2-7; D remains unclear. This CDR3 comprises 11 residues. V lost 0 bases and J 8 bases, leaving 8 bases between the germline ends. The germline CDR1 and CDR2 sequences are DFQATT and SNEGSKA (reference sequence). This chain's CDR3 is CSARDPPQQYF. CDR3 nucleotide sequence: TGCAGTGCTAGAGACCCCCCTCAGCAGTACTTC.